The entry that follows covers one T cell receptor (beta chain) sequence. This clone is labeled large (0.1 to 1%). The antigen it binds to is not known. Qualities for individual bases were not recorded, and no much larger clone is one base off. All of the donors in the study were healthy humans. The data derive from a study of T cell repertoires and Cas9 in healthy adults (dated 2018 in TCRdb). For the wider study: SpCas9-reactive T cells were characterized for multi-effector potency, cytotoxicity and lineage determination within the CD4 and CD8 compartments. Preexisting T cell immunity against the Streptococcus pyogenes Cas9 nuclease (SpCas9) used in CRISPR gene editing was examined in the study.

The library was prepared using the immunoSEQ multiplex PCR assay. This is the immuneACCESS table as TCRdb keeps it, with only in-frame sequences that have V and J called. A part of the clones is gone; compared with another copy, unresolved V genes explain less than half, and the rest is unexplained. The sample yields 13,000 to 15,000 clones; nearly 90% were counted once. The leading ten clones occupy approximately 1.6% of the sample. The research as a whole found: In vitro, the proliferation and function of SpCas9-reactive effector T cells were reported to be mitigated by SpCas9-reactive regulatory T cells.

The receptor was isolated from a human donor in good health. The sample comprised Tregs (CD4+, CD25+, CD127-, CD137-, CD154-) from PBMCs; culture status not recorded.

CDR3 protein: CASSQVGRANYGYTF. The DNA is TGCGCCAGCAGCCAAGTCGGCAGAGCTAACTATGGCTACACCTTC. The rearranged chain carries TRBV4-1 and TRBJ1-2, with no reliable assignment of the D segment. From the cysteine up to the phenylalanine, the CDR3 has a length of 15 residues. Left in the record is the CDR3 DNA by itself, 45 bases read in frame from the first base. A distance of 9 bases separates the germline ends of V and J, which lose 1 base and 0 bases respectively. CDR1 and CDR2 (MGHRA, YSYEKL) derive from the germline V gene.